These 8 T cell receptor beta chains were sequenced from one sample in a study of control samples from healthy donors and cancer patients. Assay used: immunoSEQ multiplex PCR; TCRdb lists only in-frame clones, some missing. Here the sample spans 57,000 or so clones, around 89% being singletons. The material sequenced was PBMCs. The receptors shown here come from a man aged 55-75 years with colorectal cancer.

The CDR3 is CASSSGDSLYGYTF. In DNA form, the CDR3 reads TGTGCCAGCAGTTCCGGGGACAGTCTTTATGGCTACACCTTC. The chain is built from TRBV6-5 and TRBJ1-2; 7 positions agree with TRBD1. J was trimmed by 5 bases and V by 4 bases; bases with no gene match: 7. The CDR3 is 14 amino acids. The germline gives CDR1 MNHEY, CDR2 SVGAGI.

V gene TRBV18 combines with J gene TRBJ1-1; tentative D call: TRBD1 (6 bases). Per the germline V gene, CDR1 is KGHSH and CDR2 is LQKENI. This CDR3 region has 17 residues. V lost 3 bases and J 5 bases, leaving 22 bases between the germline ends. The CDR3 spells CASSPGGGSRGLTEAFF. In nucleotides, the CDR3 is TGTGCCAGCTCACCCGGTGGTGGTTCCAGGGGCCTTACTGAAGCTTTCTTT. Combining the CDR3 with reference TRBV18 and TRBJ1-1 gives the whole variable domain NAGVMQNPRHLVRRRGQEARLRCSPMKGHSHVYWYRQLPEEGLKFMVYLQKENIIDESGMPKERFSAEFPKEGPSILRIQQVVRGDSAAYFCASSPGGGSRGLTEAFFGQGTRLTVV.

The chain is built from TRBV7-6 and TRBJ2-3; no reliable D call. The CDR3 consists of 13 residues. With 3 bases removed from V and 5 bases from J, the gap between germline ends came to 9 bases. Per germline, CDR1 SGHVS and CDR2 FNYEAQ. The CDR3 protein is CASSFLGGDTQYF. The CDR3 DNA follows: TGTGCCAGCAGCTTCCTCGGCGGAGATACGCAGTATTTT.

The chain couples TRBV9 to TRBJ2-7, with 7 bases lining up with TRBD2. Germline V CDR1 and CDR2: SGDLS, YYNGEE. V lost 7 bases and J lost 0; bases outside the gene matches: 7. The CDR3 has 14 amino acids. The CDR3 bases are TGTGCCAGCGGGAGGGACGCGGGCTCCTACGAGCAGTACTTC. Amino acids: CASGRDAGSYEQYF.

The gene calls are TRBV7-2 and TRBJ2-3, with D tentatively TRBD1 (5 bases). V lost 3 bases, J lost 6 bases, and 13 bases lay in between. CDR3 length: 14 residues. Looked up from germline, CDR1 is SGHTA and CDR2 is FQGNSA. DNA for the CDR3: TGTGCCAGCAGCTTCAAAAGGGGAACGGATACGCAGTATTTT. As protein: CASSFKRGTDTQYF.

The chain employs TRBV18 and TRBJ1-6; D not certain. The CDR3 contains 15 residues. Between the trimmed V and J ends, which lost 0 bases and 7 bases, there was a span of 10 bases. Germline-derived CDR1 and CDR2 are KGHSH and LQKENI. CDR3 protein: CASSPPTLGNSPLHF. The CDR3 DNA is TGTGCCAGCTCACCACCTACTTTAGGAAATTCACCCCTCCACTTT.

The J gene is TRBJ1-3, the V gene TRBV6-5; 8 bases match TRBD1. The germline CDR1 and CDR2 sequences are MNHEY and SVGAGI. The CDR3 runs 13 residues. V shed 6 bases, J shed 4 bases, and the junction held 2 bases outside the gene matches. CDR3 region: CASSSGGGNTIYF. CDR3 nucleotide sequence: TGTGCCAGCAGCTCAGGGGGCGGAAACACCATATATTTT.

J is TRBJ2-1 and V is TRBV2; 10 bases map to TRBD2. Germline trimming cut 0 bases from V and 6 bases from J; bases unmatched to any gene: 8. The CDR3 extends over 17 amino acids. The germline V gene encodes CDR1 SNHLY and CDR2 FYNNEI. The DNA for the CDR3 is TGTGCCAGCAGTGAAGCGGTGGTAGCGGGGGGCATCAATGAGCAGTTCTTC. It encodes CASSEAVVAGGINEQFF.